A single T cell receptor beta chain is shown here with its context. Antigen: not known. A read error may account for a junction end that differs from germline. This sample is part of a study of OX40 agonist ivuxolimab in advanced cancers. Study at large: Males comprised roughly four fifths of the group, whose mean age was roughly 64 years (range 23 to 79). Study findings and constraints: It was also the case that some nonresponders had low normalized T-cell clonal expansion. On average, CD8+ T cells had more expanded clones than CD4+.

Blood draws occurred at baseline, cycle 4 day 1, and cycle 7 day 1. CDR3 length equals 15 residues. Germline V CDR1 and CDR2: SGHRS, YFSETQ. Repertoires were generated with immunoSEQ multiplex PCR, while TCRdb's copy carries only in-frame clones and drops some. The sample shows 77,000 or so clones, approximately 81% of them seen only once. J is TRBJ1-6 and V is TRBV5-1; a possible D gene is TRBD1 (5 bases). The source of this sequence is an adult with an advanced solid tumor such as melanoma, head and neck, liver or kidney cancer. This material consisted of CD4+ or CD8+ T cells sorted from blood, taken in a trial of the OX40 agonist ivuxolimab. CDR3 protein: CANSPNLGPDSPLHF. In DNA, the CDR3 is TGCGCCAACAGCCCCAACCTGGGACCGGATTCACCCCTCCACTTT. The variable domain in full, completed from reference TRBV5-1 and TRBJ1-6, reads KAGVTQTPRYLIKTRGQQVTLSCSPISGHRSVSWYQQTPGQGLQFLFEYFSETQRNKGNFPGRFSGRQFSNSRSEMNVSTLELGDSALYLCANSPNLGPDSPLHFGNGTRLTVT.